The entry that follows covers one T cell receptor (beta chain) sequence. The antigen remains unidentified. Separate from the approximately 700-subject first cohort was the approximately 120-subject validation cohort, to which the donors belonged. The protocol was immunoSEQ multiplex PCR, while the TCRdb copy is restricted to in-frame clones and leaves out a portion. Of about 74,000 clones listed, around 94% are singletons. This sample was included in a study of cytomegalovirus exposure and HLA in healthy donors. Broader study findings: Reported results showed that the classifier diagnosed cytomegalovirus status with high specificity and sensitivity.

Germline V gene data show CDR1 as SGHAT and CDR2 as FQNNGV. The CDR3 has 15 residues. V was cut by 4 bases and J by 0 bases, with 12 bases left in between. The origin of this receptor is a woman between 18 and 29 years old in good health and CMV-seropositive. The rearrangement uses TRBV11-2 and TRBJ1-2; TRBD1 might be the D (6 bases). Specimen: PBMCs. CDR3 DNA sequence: TGTGCCAGCAGCTCATACAGGGTGACTAACTATGGCTACACCTTC. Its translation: CASSSYRVTNYGYTF.